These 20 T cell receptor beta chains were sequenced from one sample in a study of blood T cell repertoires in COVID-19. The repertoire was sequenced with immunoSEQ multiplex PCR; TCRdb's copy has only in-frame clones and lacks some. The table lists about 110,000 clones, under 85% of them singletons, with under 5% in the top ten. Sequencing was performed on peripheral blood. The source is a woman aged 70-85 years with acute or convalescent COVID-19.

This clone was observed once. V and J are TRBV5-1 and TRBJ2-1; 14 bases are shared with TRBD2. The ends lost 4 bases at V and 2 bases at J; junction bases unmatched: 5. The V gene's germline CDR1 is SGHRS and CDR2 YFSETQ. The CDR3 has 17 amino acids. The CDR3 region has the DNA TGCGCCAGCAGCGGGGGACTAGCGGGGGTGACCTACAATGAGCAGTTCTTC. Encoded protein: CASSGGLAGVTYNEQFF.

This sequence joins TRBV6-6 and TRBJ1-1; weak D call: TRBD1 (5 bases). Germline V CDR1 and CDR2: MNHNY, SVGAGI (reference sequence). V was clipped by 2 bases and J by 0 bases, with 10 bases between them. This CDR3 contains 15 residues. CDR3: CASSYGTPMNTEAFF. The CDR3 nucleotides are TGTGCCAGCAGTTACGGGACTCCCATGAACACTGAAGCTTTCTTT.

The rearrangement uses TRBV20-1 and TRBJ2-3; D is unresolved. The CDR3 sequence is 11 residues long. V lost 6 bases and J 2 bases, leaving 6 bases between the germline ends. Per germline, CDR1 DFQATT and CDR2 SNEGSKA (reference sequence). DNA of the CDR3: TGCAGTGCCCCAGACACAGATACGCAGTATTTT. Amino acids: CSAPDTDTQYF.

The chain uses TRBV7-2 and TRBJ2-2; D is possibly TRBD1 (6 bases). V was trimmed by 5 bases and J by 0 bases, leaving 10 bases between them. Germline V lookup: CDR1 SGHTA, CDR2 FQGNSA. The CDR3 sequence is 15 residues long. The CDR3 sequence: CASSLQGPNTGELFF. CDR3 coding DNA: TGTGCCAGCAGCCTACAGGGCCCGAACACCGGGGAGCTGTTTTTT. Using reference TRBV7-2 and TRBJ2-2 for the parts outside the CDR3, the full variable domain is GAGVSQSPSNKVTEKGKDVELRCDPISGHTALYWYRQSLGQGLEFLIYFQGNSAPDKSGLPSDRFSAERTGGSVSTLTIQRTQQEDSAVYLCASSLQGPNTGELFFGEGSRLTVL.

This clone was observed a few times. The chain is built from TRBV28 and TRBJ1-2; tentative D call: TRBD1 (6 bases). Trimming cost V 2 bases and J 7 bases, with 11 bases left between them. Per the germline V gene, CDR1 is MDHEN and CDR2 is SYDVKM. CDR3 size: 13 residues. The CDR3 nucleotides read TGTGCCAGCAGTTTAGGTGGGGGCAGTGGCTACACCTTC. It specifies CASSLGGGSGYTF.

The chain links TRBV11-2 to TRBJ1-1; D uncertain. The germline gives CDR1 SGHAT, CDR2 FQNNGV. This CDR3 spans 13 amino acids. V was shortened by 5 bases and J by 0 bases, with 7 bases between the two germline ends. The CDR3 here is CASSRTVNTEAFF. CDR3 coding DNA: TGTGCCAGCAGCCGTACAGTGAACACTGAAGCTTTCTTT. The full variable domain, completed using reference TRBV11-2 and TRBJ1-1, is EAGVAQSPRYKIIEKRQSVAFWCNPISGHATLYWYQQILGQGPKLLIQFQNNGVVDDSQLPKDRFSAERLKGVDSTLKIQPAKLEDSAVYLCASSRTVNTEAFFGQGTRLTVV.

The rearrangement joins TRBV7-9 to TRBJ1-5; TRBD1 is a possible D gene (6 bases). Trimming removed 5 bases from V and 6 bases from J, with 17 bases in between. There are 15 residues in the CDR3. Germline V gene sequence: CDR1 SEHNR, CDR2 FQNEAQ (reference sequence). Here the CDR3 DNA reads TGTGCCAGCAGCCCCGCAGGGGTAGAAAGTCAGCCCCAGCATTTT. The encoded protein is CASSPAGVESQPQHF.

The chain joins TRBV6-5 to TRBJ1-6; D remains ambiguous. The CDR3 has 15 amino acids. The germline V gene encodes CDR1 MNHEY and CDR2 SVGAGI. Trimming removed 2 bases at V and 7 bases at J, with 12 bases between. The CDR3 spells CASSYELSRNSPLHF. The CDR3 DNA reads TGTGCCAGCAGTTACGAGCTTTCTAGGAATTCACCCCTCCACTTT.

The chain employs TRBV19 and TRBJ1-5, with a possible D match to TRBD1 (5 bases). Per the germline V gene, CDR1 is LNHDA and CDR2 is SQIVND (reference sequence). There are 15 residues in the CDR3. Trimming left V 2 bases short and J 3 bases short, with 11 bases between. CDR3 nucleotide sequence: TGTGCCAGTAGTATACATGGGGGGACCAATCAGCCCCAGCATTTT. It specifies CASSIHGGTNQPQHF.

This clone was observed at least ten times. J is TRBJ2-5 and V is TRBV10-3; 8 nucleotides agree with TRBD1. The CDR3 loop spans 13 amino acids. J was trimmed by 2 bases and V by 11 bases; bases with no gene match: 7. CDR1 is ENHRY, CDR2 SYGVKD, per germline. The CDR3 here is CAAGTGPQETQYF. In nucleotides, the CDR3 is TGTGCCGCCGGGACAGGACCGCAAGAGACCCAGTACTTC.

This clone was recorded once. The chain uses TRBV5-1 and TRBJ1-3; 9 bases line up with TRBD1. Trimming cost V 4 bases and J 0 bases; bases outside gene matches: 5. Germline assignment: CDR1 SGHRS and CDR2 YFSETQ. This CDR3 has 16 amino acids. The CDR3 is CASSPGQGASGNTIYF. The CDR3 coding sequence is TGCGCCAGCAGCCCGGGACAGGGTGCCTCTGGAAACACCATATATTTT. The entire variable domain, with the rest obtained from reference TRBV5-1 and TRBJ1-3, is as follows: KAGVTQTPRYLIKTRGQQVTLSCSPISGHRSVSWYQQTPGQGLQFLFEYFSETQRNKGNFPGRFSGRQFSNSRSEMNVSTLELGDSALYLCASSPGQGASGNTIYFGEGSWLTVV.

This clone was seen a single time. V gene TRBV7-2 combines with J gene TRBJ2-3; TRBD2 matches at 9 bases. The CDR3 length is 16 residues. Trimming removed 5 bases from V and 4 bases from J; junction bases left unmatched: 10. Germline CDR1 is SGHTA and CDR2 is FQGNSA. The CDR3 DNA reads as TGTGCCAGCAGCCCCCGGGGAGCGGGAGGCCCAGATACGCAGTATTTT. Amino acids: CASSPRGAGGPDTQYF. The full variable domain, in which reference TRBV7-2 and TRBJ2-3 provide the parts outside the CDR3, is GAGVSQSPSNKVTEKGKDVELRCDPISGHTALYWYRQSLGQGLEFLIYFQGNSAPDKSGLPSDRFSAERTGGSVSTLTIQRTQQEDSAVYLCASSPRGAGGPDTQYFGPGTRLTVL.

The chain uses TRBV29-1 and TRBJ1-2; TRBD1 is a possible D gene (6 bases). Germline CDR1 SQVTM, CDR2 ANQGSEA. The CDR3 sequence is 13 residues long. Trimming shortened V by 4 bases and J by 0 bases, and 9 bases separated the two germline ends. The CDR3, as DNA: TGCAGCGTTGGGGGACACACTAACTATGGCTACACCTTC. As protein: CSVGGHTNYGYTF.

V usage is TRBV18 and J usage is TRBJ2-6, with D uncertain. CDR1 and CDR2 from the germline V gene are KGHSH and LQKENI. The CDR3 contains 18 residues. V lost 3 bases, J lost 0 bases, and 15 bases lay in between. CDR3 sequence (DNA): TGTGCCAGCTCACCTGAAACTCCCTCCCCCTCTGGGGCCAACGTCCTGACTTTC. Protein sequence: CASSPETPSPSGANVLTF.

CDR3 sequence reads: CASSLLGAGGEEQFF. The CDR3 nucleotides read TGCGCCAGCAGCTTGTTAGGCGCGGGAGGCGAAGAGCAGTTCTTC. The V call is TRBV5-1, the J call TRBJ2-1, with 8 bases matching TRBD2. Germline CDR1 reads SGHRS; CDR2 reads YFSETQ. This CDR3 is built from 15 residues. V trimming: 1 base; J trimming: 10 bases; junction bases outside the gene matches: 10.

DNA for the CDR3: TGTGCCAGCAGCTTAGCAGGGGGATATGGAAACACCATATATTTT. It yields the protein CASSLAGGYGNTIYF. The rearrangement links TRBV7-2 to TRBJ1-3; weak D call: TRBD1 (6 bases). The CDR3 extends over 15 amino acids. Germline CDR1 and CDR2: SGHTA and FQGNSA. V was cut by 0 bases and J by 3 bases, with 9 bases left in between. The full variable domain, rest sourced from reference TRBV7-2 and TRBJ1-3, is GAGVSQSPSNKVTEKGKDVELRCDPISGHTALYWYRQSLGQGLEFLIYFQGNSAPDKSGLPSDRFSAERTGGSVSTLTIQRTQQEDSAVYLCASSLAGGYGNTIYFGEGSWLTVV.

CDR3 sequence: CASRPSNRGRVAGELFF. DNA of the CDR3: TGTGCCAGTCGACCCTCTAACAGGGGGCGCGTGGCCGGGGAGCTGTTTTTT. V is TRBV19 and J is TRBJ2-2; 9 bases are a match to TRBD1. The CDR3 loop spans 17 amino acids. V lost 8 bases to trimming and J lost 6 bases; unmatched junction nucleotides: 16. Germline CDR1 LNHDA, CDR2 SQIVND (reference sequence).

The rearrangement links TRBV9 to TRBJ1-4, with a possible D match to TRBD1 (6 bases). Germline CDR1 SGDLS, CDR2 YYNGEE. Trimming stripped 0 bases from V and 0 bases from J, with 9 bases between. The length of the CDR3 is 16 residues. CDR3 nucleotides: TGTGCCAGCAGCGTAGAACAGGGCGCAACTAATGAAAAACTGTTTTTT. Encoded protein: CASSVEQGATNEKLFF.

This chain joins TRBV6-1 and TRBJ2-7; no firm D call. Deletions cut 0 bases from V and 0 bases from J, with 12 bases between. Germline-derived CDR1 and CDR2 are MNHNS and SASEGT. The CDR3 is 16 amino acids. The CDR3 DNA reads TGTGCCAGCAGTGAAGCGCCCTCGTGGAGCTCCTACGAGCAGTACTTC. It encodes CASSEAPSWSSYEQYF.

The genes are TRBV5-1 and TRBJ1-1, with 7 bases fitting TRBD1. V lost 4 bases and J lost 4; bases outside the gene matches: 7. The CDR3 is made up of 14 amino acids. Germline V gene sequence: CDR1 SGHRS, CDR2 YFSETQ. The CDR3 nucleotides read TGCGCCAGCAGCGTAGGGGGCGCGTCCACTGAAGCTTTCTTT. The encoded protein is CASSVGGASTEAFF.